These T cell receptor beta chains were read from a single sample in a study of blood T cells in healthy people across ages. In TCRdb, the 5' RACE reads were re-called with MiXCR into one record per CDR3 protein. The sample lists some 1.4 million distinct CDR3 sequences, 40% to 50% occurring once. Sequences were obtained from blood. All receptors come from a woman under 30 in good health. Both conserved end residues are part of each CDR3. A D gene is named only where the DNA matches it firmly. Clone size, where shown, is once, few, many, or a class for clones that have expanded.

clone_size: -; v_call: TRBV7-8; d_call: TRBD2; j_call: TRBJ2-3; cdr3_aa: CASRPRAGGDTQYF; cdr3_nt: TGTGCCAGCAGACCGCGTGCGGGAGGAGATACGCAGTATTTT
clone_size: -; v_call: TRBV6-5; d_call: TRBD2; j_call: TRBJ2-7; cdr3_aa: CASSYGRGDPYEQYF; cdr3_nt: TGTGCCAGCAGTTACGGACGGGGGGACCCCTACGAGCAGTACTTC
clone_size: -; v_call: TRBV10-3; d_call: -; j_call: TRBJ2-7; cdr3_aa: CAISEYGAANEQYF; cdr3_nt: TGTGCCATCAGTGAGTATGGAGCAGCCAATGAGCAGTACTTC
clone_size: few; v_call: TRBV14; d_call: -; j_call: TRBJ2-2; cdr3_aa: CAGSLNTGELFF; cdr3_nt: TGTGCCGGCAGCCTTAACACCGGGGAGCTGTTTTTT
clone_size: many; v_call: TRBV7-9; d_call: -; j_call: TRBJ2-1; cdr3_aa: CASSHWGNEQFF; cdr3_nt: TGTGCCAGCAGTCATTGGGGGAATGAGCAGTTCTTC
clone_size: -; v_call: TRBV20-1; d_call: TRBD2; j_call: TRBJ2-1; cdr3_aa: CSASPRLAESYNEQFF; cdr3_nt: TGCAGTGCTTCCCCTCGACTAGCGGAATCCTACAATGAGCAGTTCTTC
clone_size: -; v_call: TRBV6-1; d_call: -; j_call: TRBJ2-2; cdr3_aa: CASSPGITGELFF; cdr3_nt: TGTGCCAGCAGTCCGGGGATCACCGGGGAGCTGTTTTTT
clone_size: -; v_call: TRBV10-1; d_call: -; j_call: TRBJ1-2; cdr3_aa: CASSETGPHGTHYGYTF; cdr3_nt: TGCGCCAGCAGTGAGACAGGTCCCCACGGCACCCACTATGGCTACACCTTC
clone_size: -; v_call: TRBV15; d_call: -; j_call: TRBJ1-2; cdr3_aa: CATSRDQEDPCGYTF; cdr3_nt: TGTGCCACCAGCAGAGATCAGGAGGACCCATGTGGCTACACCTTC
clone_size: few; v_call: TRBV28; d_call: TRBD1; j_call: TRBJ1-1; cdr3_aa: CASSLQDRVAFF; cdr3_nt: TGTGCCAGCAGTCTCCAGGACAGGGTGGCTTTCTTT
clone_size: -; v_call: TRBV20-1; d_call: -; j_call: TRBJ1-2; cdr3_aa: CSATPQNYGYTF; cdr3_nt: TGCAGTGCTACTCCACAGAACTATGGCTACACCTTC
clone_size: -; v_call: TRBV28; d_call: TRBD1; j_call: TRBJ1-1; cdr3_aa: CASSWGPTGRNTEAFF; cdr3_nt: TGTGCCAGCAGCTGGGGACCGACAGGGCGGAACACTGAAGCTTTCTTT
clone_size: -; v_call: TRBV10-3; d_call: TRBD2; j_call: TRBJ2-2; cdr3_aa: CAITGGGAMAGELFF; cdr3_nt: TGTGCCATCACTGGCGGGGGGGCGATGGCCGGGGAGCTGTTTTTT
clone_size: -; v_call: TRBV6-5; d_call: -; j_call: TRBJ2-1; cdr3_aa: CASSYSGTLAYEQFF; cdr3_nt: TGTGCCAGCAGTTACTCGGGGACCCTCGCCTATGAGCAGTTCTTC
clone_size: -; v_call: TRBV3-1; d_call: -; j_call: TRBJ1-1; cdr3_aa: CASSRQDSLNTEAFF; cdr3_nt: TGTGCCAGCAGCCGACAGGACAGCCTGAACACTGAAGCTTTCTTT
clone_size: few; v_call: TRBV4-1; d_call: TRBD2; j_call: TRBJ2-3; cdr3_aa: CASSQGPSTSGGTQYF; cdr3_nt: TGCGCCAGCAGCCAAGGACCCTCGACTAGCGGGGGTACGCAGTATTTT
clone_size: -; v_call: TRBV6-6; d_call: -; j_call: TRBJ2-3; cdr3_aa: CASIPGASADTQYF; cdr3_nt: TGTGCCAGCATTCCGGGGGCCAGCGCAGATACGCAGTATTTT
clone_size: -; v_call: TRBV15; d_call: -; j_call: TRBJ1-4; cdr3_aa: CATSSSVAWNEKLFF; cdr3_nt: TGTGCCACCAGCAGCTCAGTCGCGTGGAATGAAAAACTGTTTTTT
clone_size: -; v_call: TRBV6-6; d_call: TRBD1; j_call: TRBJ1-2; cdr3_aa: CASSSGTGGSDGYTF; cdr3_nt: TGTGCCAGCAGTTCCGGGACAGGAGGTAGTGATGGCTACACCTTC
clone_size: -; v_call: TRBV20-1; d_call: TRBD1; j_call: TRBJ2-1; cdr3_aa: CSAWTGPTSYNEQFF; cdr3_nt: TGCAGTGCTTGGACAGGGCCAACCTCCTACAATGAGCAGTTCTTC
clone_size: -; v_call: TRBV2; d_call: TRBD2; j_call: TRBJ2-5; cdr3_aa: CASPPPSGEETQYF; cdr3_nt: TGTGCCAGCCCCCCCCCTAGCGGTGAAGAGACCCAGTACTTC
clone_size: few; v_call: TRBV20-1; d_call: TRBD1; j_call: TRBJ2-7; cdr3_aa: CSARAVTGGEQYF; cdr3_nt: TGCAGTGCTAGAGCGGTAACAGGGGGTGAGCAGTACTTC
clone_size: -; v_call: TRBV7-2; d_call: -; j_call: TRBJ1-2; cdr3_aa: CASSLNIREGGYTF; cdr3_nt: TGTGCCAGCAGCTTAAACATCCGGGAGGGTGGCTACACCTTC
clone_size: -; v_call: TRBV2; d_call: -; j_call: TRBJ2-5; cdr3_aa: CASSEGGLETQYF; cdr3_nt: TGTGCCAGCAGTGAAGGGGGTCTTGAGACCCAGTACTTC
clone_size: -; v_call: TRBV5-1; d_call: -; j_call: TRBJ1-1; cdr3_aa: CASSSPDGEWDTEAFF; cdr3_nt: TGCGCCAGCAGCTCCCCGGACGGGGAATGGGACACTGAAGCTTTCTTT
clone_size: few; v_call: TRBV7-8; d_call: -; j_call: TRBJ2-7; cdr3_aa: CASSVPQGYNEQYF; cdr3_nt: TGTGCCAGCAGCGTGCCCCAGGGGTACAATGAGCAGTACTTC
clone_size: -; v_call: TRBV7-8; d_call: -; j_call: TRBJ2-7; cdr3_aa: CASSAGAKPTPVVIYEQYF; cdr3_nt: TGTGCCAGCAGCGCGGGGGCAAAACCCACACCAGTAGTAATCTACGAGCAGTACTTC
clone_size: few; v_call: TRBV9; d_call: TRBD1; j_call: TRBJ2-7; cdr3_aa: CASSFRTGVVYEQYF; cdr3_nt: TGTGCCAGCAGCTTTAGGACAGGGGTAGTCTACGAGCAGTACTTC
clone_size: once; v_call: TRBV11-2; d_call: TRBD1; j_call: TRBJ1-2; cdr3_aa: CASSLDPIQGARGYTF; cdr3_nt: TGTGCCAGCAGCTTAGATCCGATACAGGGGGCGCGTGGCTACACCTTC